These T cell receptor beta chains were read from a single sample in a study of blood T cell repertoires in COVID-19. Here immunoSEQ multiplex PCR was the method, and the copy in TCRdb shows in-frame clones only, minus some. The repertoire holds approximately 250,000 clones, with about 89% as singletons. Sequences were obtained from peripheral blood. The origin of the receptors is an older woman who had recovered from COVID-19. Each CDR3 is given with its conserved first and last residue. A D gene is named only where the DNA matches it firmly. The size of a clone is reported for some rows only, either as once, few or many, or as a class for expanded clones.

TRBJ2-7,TRBV19,NA,NA,CASSIRSSGEQYF,TGTGCCAGTAGTATTAGGTCGTCGGGGGAGCAGTACTTC
TRBJ1-2,TRBV7-9,NA,TRBD1,CASSFPPGQGDGYTF,TGTGCCAGCAGCTTCCCTCCGGGACAGGGAGATGGCTACACCTTC
TRBJ1-2,TRBV6-5,NA,NA,CASSHDSFYGYTF,TGTGCCAGCAGCCACGACAGCTTCTATGGCTACACCTTC
TRBJ1-2,TRBV3-1/TRBV3-2,NA,NA,CASSQDFGVRGYTF,TGTGCCAGCAGCCAAGATTTCGGGGTTCGGGGCTACACCTTC
TRBJ2-1,TRBV7-9,NA,NA,CASSLAGPYNEQFF,TGTGCCAGCAGCTTAGCGGGCCCGTACAATGAGCAGTTCTTC
TRBJ2-6,TRBV19,once,NA,CASNGDLTAGSGANVLTF,TGTGCCAGTAACGGTGACCTGACCGCGGGCTCTGGGGCCAACGTCCTGACTTTC
TRBJ1-1,TRBV7-2,NA,NA,CASTLPGQNTEAFF,TGTGCCAGCACCCTTCCGGGACAGAACACTGAAGCTTTCTTT
TRBJ1-1,TRBV18,NA,TRBD1,CASSQGAGTEAFF,TGTGCCAGCTCGCAGGGGGCGGGCACTGAAGCTTTCTTT
TRBJ2-1,TRBV9,NA,NA,CASSPGVYNEQFF,TGTGCCAGCAGCCCGGGAGTTTACAATGAGCAGTTCTTC
TRBJ2-7,TRBV7-9,NA,TRBD1,CASSLVPGQASSSYEQYF,TGTGCCAGCAGCTTGGTCCCGGGACAGGCCTCGAGCTCCTACGAGCAGTACTTC
TRBJ2-7,TRBV6-2/TRBV6-3,NA,TRBD2,CASSFGGLADQYF,TGTGCCAGCAGTTTCGGGGGACTAGCGGACCAGTACTTC
TRBJ2-1,TRBV9,NA,NA,CASSPLGSNYNEQFF,TGTGCCAGCAGCCCTCTGGGCAGTAACTACAATGAGCAGTTCTTC
TRBJ2-2,TRBV5-4,NA,NA,CASSPSPPETGELFF,TGTGCCAGCAGCCCCTCTCCCCCAGAAACCGGGGAGCTGTTTTTT
TRBJ1-5,TRBV2,NA,TRBD1,CARPLGQPHNSNQPQHF,TGTGCCAGACCACTGGGACAGCCTCATAATAGCAATCAGCCCCAGCATTTT
TRBJ1-2,TRBV7-9,NA,NA,CASSSQRRGYTF,TGTGCCAGCAGCTCCCAGCGGAGGGGCTACACCTTC
TRBJ2-5,TRBV6-5,NA,TRBD2,CASSWTSGIQETQYF,TGTGCCAGCAGTTGGACTAGCGGAATCCAAGAGACCCAGTACTTC
TRBJ1-5,TRBV7-2,NA,TRBD1,CASSSRQGGGQPQHF,TGTGCCAGCAGCTCCCGACAGGGAGGCGGTCAGCCCCAGCATTTT
TRBJ1-1,TRBV5-1,once,NA,CASSLDSGLFGTEAFF,TGCGCCAGCAGCTTGGATTCTGGGCTTTTTGGCACTGAAGCTTTCTTT
TRBJ2-3,TRBV28,NA,TRBD1,CASSPRDSRKDTQYF,TGTGCCAGCAGTCCAAGGGACAGTCGGAAAGATACGCAGTATTTT
TRBJ1-2,TRBV5-1,NA,NA,CASRSRGNYGYTF,TGCGCCAGCAGGTCCCGGGGAAACTATGGCTACACCTTC
TRBJ1-4,TRBV12-5,NA,NA,CASGLVRVSWEKLFF,TGTGCTAGTGGTTTGGTACGCGTTTCGTGGGAAAAACTGTTTTTT
TRBJ2-3,TRBV27,once,NA,CASRPSGVTDTQYF,TGTGCCAGCAGACCATCGGGGGTCACAGATACGCAGTATTTT
TRBJ2-5,TRBV7-2,NA,NA,CASSLAAAGLGGETQYF,TGTGCCAGCAGCTTAGCCGCCGCGGGTCTAGGCGGAGAGACCCAGTACTTC
TRBJ2-1,TRBV11-1,NA,NA,CASSSTRSSYNEQFF,TGTGCCAGCAGCTCGACTCGAAGCTCCTACAATGAGCAGTTCTTC
TRBJ2-1,TRBV12-3/TRBV12-4,NA,NA,CASSPFYEQFF,TGTGCCAGCAGTCCCTTCTATGAGCAGTTCTTC
TRBJ1-5,TRBV2,NA,NA,CATTGGRNQPQHF,TGTGCCACCACCGGGGGGAGAAATCAGCCCCAGCATTTT
TRBJ2-7,TRBV5-4,NA,TRBD2,CASSSQRGSYEQYF,TGTGCCAGCAGCTCTCAGCGGGGGTCCTACGAGCAGTACTTC
TRBJ1-5,TRBV4-3,NA,TRBD1,CASSQGQGQPQHF,TGCGCCAGCAGCCAGGGACAGGGGCAGCCCCAGCATTTT
TRBJ1-1,TRBV29-1,once,TRBD1,CSVYTGGTEAFF,TGCAGCGTCTATACAGGGGGGACTGAAGCTTTCTTT
TRBJ2-7,TRBV28,NA,TRBD1,CASSFGDRVGYEQYF,TGTGCCAGCAGTTTCGGGGACAGGGTGGGCTACGAGCAGTACTTC
TRBJ2-7,TRBV7-9,NA,TRBD2,CASSLPGQRGAGEQYF,TGTGCCAGCAGCTTACCCGGCCAGCGGGGGGCTGGGGAGCAGTACTTC
TRBJ2-7,TRBV4-3,NA,TRBD1,CASSRAGTGVEQYF,TGCGCCAGCAGCAGAGCCGGGACAGGGGTCGAGCAGTACTTC
TRBJ1-1,TRBV28,NA,NA,CASSLASTGTEAFF,TGTGCCAGCAGTTTAGCGTCTACGGGAACTGAAGCTTTCTTT
TRBJ2-1,TRBV4-1,NA,NA,CASSQGSGANNEQFF,TGCGCCAGCAGCCAAGGTTCTGGGGCAAACAATGAGCAGTTCTTC
TRBJ1-6,TRBV7-9,NA,NA,CASSSARGSPLHF,TGTGCCAGCAGCTCGGCAAGGGGGTCACCCCTCCACTTT
TRBJ2-7,TRBV6-5,NA,TRBD1,CASSYDRGPYEQYF,TGTGCCAGCAGTTACGACAGGGGTCCCTACGAGCAGTACTTC
TRBJ2-1,TRBV6-5,NA,NA,CASSYRGSSYNEQFF,TGTGCCAGCAGTTACCGGGGGAGCTCCTACAATGAGCAGTTCTTC
TRBJ2-6,TRBV7-8,NA,NA,CASSLVGSTAGANVLTF,TGTGCCAGCAGCTTAGTGGGTAGCACTGCTGGGGCCAACGTCCTGACTTTC
TRBJ1-2,TRBV5-6,NA,NA,CASRAPPGYGYTF,TGTGCCAGCAGGGCCCCCCCAGGCTATGGCTACACCTTC
TRBJ2-3,TRBV19,many,NA,CASSIWAGLQTNTDTQYF,TGTGCCAGTAGTATTTGGGCAGGGTTGCAGACAAACACAGATACGCAGTATTTT
TRBJ1-2,TRBV11-2,NA,TRBD1,CASSLDGGTGSYGYTF,TGTGCCAGCAGCTTAGATGGGGGGACAGGGTCGTATGGCTACACCTTC
TRBJ1-2,TRBV2,NA,TRBD1,CASMTVGTGTFYGYTF,TGTGCCAGCATGACCGTAGGGACAGGGACCTTCTATGGCTACACCTTC